One TCR beta chain is described in this entry. Its specificity is not known. The authors made TCR beta libraries by quantitative 5'-RACE with molecular barcodes. TCRdb reprocessed the 5' RACE reads via MiXCR and lists one record per CDR3 protein. The sample includes around 430,000 distinct CDR3 sequences, roughly 18% of them seen just once. The entry originates in a study of CD8 T cells in ankylosing spondylitis. This CDR3 has 18 residues. J gave up 4 bases and V 3 bases, and 13 bases lay outside the gene matches. The germline V gene has CDR1 DFQATT and CDR2 SNEGSKA (reference sequence). Findings and caveats of the study: A TCR beta motif of eight or nine highly homologous variants seemed to mark ankylosing spondylitis blood. Disease-linked clones reportedly showed significant enrichment in matched ankylosing spondylitis synovial fluid.

The chain couples TRBV20-1 to TRBJ1-3, with 12 positions matching TRBD1. Sequences were obtained from blood, either unsorted or a sorted T cell fraction (not recorded which). The sequence was obtained from a male donor with ankylosing spondylitis. CDR3 nucleotides: TGCAGTGCTAGGTCCGGGACAGGGGGCAAGACGGGAGGAAACACCATATATTTT. It translates to CSARSGTGGKTGGNTIYF.